These 6 T cell receptor beta chains were all obtained from the same sample, sequenced in a study of cytomegalovirus exposure and HLA in healthy donors (dated by TCRdb to 2017 to 2019). Libraries were built with the immunoSEQ multiplex PCR assay. For the multiplex PCR, a mixture combining 60 forward primers for TCR Vbeta segments and 13 reverse primers for TCR Jbeta segments was used. Entries here come from immuneACCESS through TCRdb and include only in-frame sequences with V and J called. Some clones fail to appear in such tables; in the studies checked, an unresolved V gene covers under half of the shortfall, and the cause of the remainder is unknown. The sample table records 150,000 to 200,000 clones; 81% of these occur just once. The ten largest account for 3.5% to 4% of the sample. Source material: PBMCs. These receptors were collected from a man aged 45-60 years in good health and CMV-seronegative.

V usage is TRBV6-1 and J usage is TRBJ1-5; a weak D match, TRBD1 (5 bases). V was trimmed by 11 bases and J by 7 bases, leaving 18 bases between them. CDR1 and CDR2 from the germline V gene are MNHNS and SASEGT. The CDR3 covers 13 residues. CDR3 DNA sequence: TGTGCCGCGAGCAGGGCTGATGGACAGCCCCAGCATTTT. Protein sequence: CAASRADGQPQHF.

The genes are TRBV10-1 and TRBJ2-5, with D possibly matching TRBD1 (6 bases). The CDR3 covers 12 residues. The germline V gene encodes CDR1 WNHNN and CDR2 SYGVQD (reference sequence). Trimming pared 8 bases from V and 4 bases from J, leaving 11 bases between. DNA of the CDR3: TGCGCCAGCGGGGTGACAGGAGAGACCCAGTACTTC. Its translation: CASGVTGETQYF.

The rearrangement joins TRBV7-7 to TRBJ1-1; no definite D call. This CDR3 spans 13 amino acids. V lost 2 bases, J lost 2 bases, and 6 bases lay in between. Germline assignment: CDR1 SSHAT and CDR2 FNYEAQ (reference sequence). CDR3 in amino acids: CASSLRGNTEAFF. For the CDR3, the DNA is TGTGCCAGCAGCTTACGCGGTAACACTGAAGCTTTCTTT.

This chain joins TRBV14 and TRBJ1-2; 8 bases match TRBD1. The V gene's germline CDR1 is SGHDN and CDR2 FVKESK. The CDR3 is made up of 16 amino acids. V trimming: 3 bases; J trimming: 3 bases; junction bases outside the gene matches: 9. Here the CDR3 DNA reads TGTGCCAGCAGCCAGACCGAAACAGGGGGATACTATGGCTACACCTTC. This codes for CASSQTETGGYYGYTF. Variable domain in full (rest from reference TRBV14 and TRBJ1-2): EAGVTQFPSHSVIEKGQTVTLRCDPISGHDNLYWYRRVMGKEIKFLLHFVKESKQDESGMPNNRFLAERTGGTYSTLKVQPAELEDSGVYFCASSQTETGGYYGYTFGSGTRLTVV.

The chain combines TRBV7-2 with TRBJ2-3; D is possibly TRBD2 (7 bases). The CDR3 is 15 amino acids. Looked up from germline, CDR1 is SGHTA and CDR2 is FQGNSA. Trimming removed 3 bases from V and 2 bases from J, with 12 bases in between. This chain's CDR3 is CASSFKGGVTDTQYF. CDR3 coding DNA: TGTGCCAGCAGCTTTAAGGGGGGGGTCACAGATACGCAGTATTTT.

This chain uses TRBV9 with TRBJ1-5; 7 positions match TRBD1. Germline V lookup: CDR1 SGDLS, CDR2 YYNGEE. The CDR3 sequence is 15 residues long. V gave up 4 bases and J gave up 0 bases; unmatched junction bases: 4. The CDR3 DNA reads as TGTGCCAGCAGCCCAGGGACAGTTAGCAATCAGCCCCAGCATTTT. Translation gives CASSPGTVSNQPQHF.